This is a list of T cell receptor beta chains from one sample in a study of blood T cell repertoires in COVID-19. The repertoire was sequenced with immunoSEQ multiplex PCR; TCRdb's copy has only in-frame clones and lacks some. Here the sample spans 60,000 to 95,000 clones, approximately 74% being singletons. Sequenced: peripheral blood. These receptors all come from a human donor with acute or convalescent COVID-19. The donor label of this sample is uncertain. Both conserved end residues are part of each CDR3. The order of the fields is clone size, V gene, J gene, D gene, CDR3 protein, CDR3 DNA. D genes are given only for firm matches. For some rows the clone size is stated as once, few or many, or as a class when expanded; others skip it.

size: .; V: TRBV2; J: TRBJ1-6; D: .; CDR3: CASSGEGHSSPLHF; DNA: TGTGCCAGCAGCGGGGAGGGGCACTCTTCACCCCTCCACTTT
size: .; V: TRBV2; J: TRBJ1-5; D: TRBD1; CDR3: CASSERGGSQPQHF; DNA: TGTGCCAGCAGTGAGAGAGGGGGCTCACAGCCCCAGCATTTT
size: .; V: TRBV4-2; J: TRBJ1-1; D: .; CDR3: CASSPPTVTEAFF; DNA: TGTGCCAGCAGCCCACCGACAGTCACTGAAGCTTTCTTT
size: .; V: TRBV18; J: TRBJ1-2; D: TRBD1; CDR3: CASSHGQGNEYGYTF; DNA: TGTGCCAGCTCACATGGACAGGGTAACGAGTATGGCTACACCTTC
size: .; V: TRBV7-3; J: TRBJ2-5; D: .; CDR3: CASSLGGSKTQYF; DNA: TGTGCCAGCAGCTTAGGGGGCAGTAAGACCCAGTACTTC
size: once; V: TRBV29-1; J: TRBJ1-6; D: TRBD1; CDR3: CSVRTGGYNSPLHF; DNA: TGCAGCGTTAGGACAGGTGGCTATAATTCACCCCTCCACTTT
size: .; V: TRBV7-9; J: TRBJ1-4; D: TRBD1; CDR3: CASHRDSGAELFF; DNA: TGTGCCAGCCACCGGGACAGCGGCGCGGAACTGTTTTTT
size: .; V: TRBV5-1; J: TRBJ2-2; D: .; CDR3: CASSFTAGNGELFF; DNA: TGCGCCAGCAGCTTTACCGCAGGGAACGGGGAGCTGTTTTTT
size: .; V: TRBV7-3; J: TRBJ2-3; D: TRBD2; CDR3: CASSLAGATDTQYF; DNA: TGTGCCAGCAGCTTAGCGGGAGCCACAGATACGCAGTATTTT
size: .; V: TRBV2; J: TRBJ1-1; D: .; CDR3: CASSPTGKAFF; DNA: TGTGCCAGCAGTCCTACAGGGAAAGCTTTCTTT
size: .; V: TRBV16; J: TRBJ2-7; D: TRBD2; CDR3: CASSQGRTPTSGRGWYEQYF; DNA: TGTGCCAGCAGCCAAGGCCGAACCCCGACTAGCGGGAGAGGGTGGTACGAGCAGTACTTC
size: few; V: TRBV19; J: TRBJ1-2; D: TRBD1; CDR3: CASRGAGGDYGYTF; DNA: TGTGCCAGTAGAGGCGCAGGGGGCGATTATGGCTACACCTTC
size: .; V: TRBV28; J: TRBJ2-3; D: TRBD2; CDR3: CASSLRRGVQYF; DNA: TGTGCCAGCAGTTTGAGGCGGGGGGTGCAGTATTTT
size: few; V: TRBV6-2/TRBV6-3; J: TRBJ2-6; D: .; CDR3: CASSISGANVLTF; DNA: TGTGCCAGCAGCATCAGTGGGGCCAACGTCCTGACTTTC
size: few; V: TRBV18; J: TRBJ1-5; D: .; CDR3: CASSPPGHNQPQHF; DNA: TGTGCCAGCTCACCACCGGGACACAATCAGCCCCAGCATTTT
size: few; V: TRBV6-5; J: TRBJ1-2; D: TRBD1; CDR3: CASSMTGGGYTF; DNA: TGTGCCAGCAGTATGACAGGGGGAGGCTACACCTTC
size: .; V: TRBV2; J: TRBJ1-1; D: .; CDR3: CASSMGGPTEAFF; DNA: TGTGCCAGCAGTATGGGGGGACCCACTGAAGCTTTCTTT
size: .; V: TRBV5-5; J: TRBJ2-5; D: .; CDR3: CASSFRGETQYF; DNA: TGTGCCAGCAGCTTCCGGGGGGAGACCCAGTACTTC
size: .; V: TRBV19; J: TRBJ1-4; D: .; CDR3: CASSMRGAFGEKLFF; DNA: TGTGCCAGTAGTATGCGGGGGGCGTTTGGAGAAAAACTGTTTTTT
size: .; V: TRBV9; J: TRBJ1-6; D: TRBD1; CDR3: CASSVGQGIHSPLHF; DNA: TGTGCCAGCAGCGTAGGACAGGGGATTCATTCACCCCTCCACTTT
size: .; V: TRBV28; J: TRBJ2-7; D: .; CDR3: CASSLSGRQGQYF; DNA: TGTGCCAGCAGTTTATCTGGCAGGCAGGGGCAGTACTTC
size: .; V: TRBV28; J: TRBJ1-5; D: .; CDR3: CASNGGFGQPQHF; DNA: TGTGCCAGCAATGGAGGGTTTGGGCAGCCCCAGCATTTT
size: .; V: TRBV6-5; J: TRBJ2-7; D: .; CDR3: CASSRGSHSYEQYF; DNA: TGTGCCAGCAGTAGGGGGAGCCACTCCTACGAGCAGTACTTC
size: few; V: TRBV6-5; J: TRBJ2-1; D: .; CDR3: CASSYSLPGKNEQFF; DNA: TGTGCCAGCAGTTACAGTCTACCGGGTAAGAATGAGCAGTTCTTC
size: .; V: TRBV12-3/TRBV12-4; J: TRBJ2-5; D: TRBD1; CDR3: CASTRGWQETQYF; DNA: TGTGCCAGCACCAGGGGGTGGCAAGAGACCCAGTACTTC
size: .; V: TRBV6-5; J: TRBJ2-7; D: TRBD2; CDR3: CASSRTSGSEQYF; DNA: TGTGCCAGTTCACGGACTAGCGGGAGTGAGCAGTACTTC
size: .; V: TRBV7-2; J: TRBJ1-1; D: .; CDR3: CASSKKAGATEAFF; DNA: TGTGCCAGCAGCAAAAAAGCAGGGGCGACTGAAGCTTTCTTT
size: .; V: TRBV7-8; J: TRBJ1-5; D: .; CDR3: CASSLRGYINQPQHF; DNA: TGTGCCAGCAGCTTACGGGGATACATCAATCAGCCCCAGCATTTT
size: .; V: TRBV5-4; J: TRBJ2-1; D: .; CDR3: CASSLTSRSYNEQFF; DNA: TGTGCCAGCAGCTTGACTAGTAGATCCTACAATGAGCAGTTCTTC
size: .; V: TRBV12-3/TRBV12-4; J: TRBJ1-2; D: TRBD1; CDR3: CASSPDRAYGYTF; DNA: TGTGCCAGCAGCCCTGACAGGGCCTATGGCTACACCTTC
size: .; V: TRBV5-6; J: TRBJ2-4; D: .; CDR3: CASSPGHQGKNIQYF; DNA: TGTGCCAGCAGCCCAGGGCACCAGGGGAAAAACATTCAGTACTTC
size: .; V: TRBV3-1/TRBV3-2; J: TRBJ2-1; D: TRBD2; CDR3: CASSWTSGGGNEQFF; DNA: TGTGCCAGCAGTTGGACTAGCGGGGGTGGTAATGAGCAGTTCTTC
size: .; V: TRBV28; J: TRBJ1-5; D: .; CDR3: CASSLRRTAQHF; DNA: TGTGCCAGCAGTCTCCGCCGGACTGCCCAGCATTTT
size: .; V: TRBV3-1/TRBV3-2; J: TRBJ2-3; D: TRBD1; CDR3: CASSPPGGRADTQYF; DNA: TGTGCCAGCAGCCCACCAGGGGGACGGGCAGATACGCAGTATTTT
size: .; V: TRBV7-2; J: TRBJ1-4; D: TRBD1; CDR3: CASSLRGQHNEKLFF; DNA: TGTGCCAGCAGCCTAAGGGGACAGCATAATGAAAAACTGTTTTTT
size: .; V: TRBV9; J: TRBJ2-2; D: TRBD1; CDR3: CASRADRGNTGELFF; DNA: TGTGCCAGCAGAGCTGACAGGGGGAACACCGGGGAGCTGTTTTTT
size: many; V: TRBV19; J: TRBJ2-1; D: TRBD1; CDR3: CASSMEQGQIDNEQFF; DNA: TGTGCCAGTAGTATGGAACAGGGGCAAATCGACAATGAGCAGTTCTTC
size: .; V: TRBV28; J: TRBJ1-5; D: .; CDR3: CASSTVSRPQHF; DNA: TGTGCCAGCAGTACGGTTTCGCGCCCCCAGCATTTT
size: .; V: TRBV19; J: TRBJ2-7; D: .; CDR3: CASSRRRDYEQYF; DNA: TGTGCCAGTAGTAGAAGGAGAGATTACGAGCAGTACTTC
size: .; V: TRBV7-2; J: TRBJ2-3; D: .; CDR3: CASSPDFSTDTQYF; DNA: TGTGCCAGCAGCCCGGACTTTTCCACAGATACGCAGTATTTT
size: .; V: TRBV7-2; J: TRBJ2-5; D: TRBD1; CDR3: CASRITAGGGETQYF; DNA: TGTGCCAGCAGGATTACTGCAGGGGGCGGAGAGACCCAGTACTTC
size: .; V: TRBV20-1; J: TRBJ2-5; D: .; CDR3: CSASWAGREVQYF; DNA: TGCAGTGCTAGTTGGGCAGGGCGAGAGGTCCAGTACTTC
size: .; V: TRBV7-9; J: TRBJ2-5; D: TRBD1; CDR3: CASSSTLTGVETQYF; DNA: TGTGCCAGCAGCTCAACCCTGACAGGGGTAGAGACCCAGTACTTC
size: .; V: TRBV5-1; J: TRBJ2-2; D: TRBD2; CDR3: CASRPGVAGTGELFF; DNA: TGCGCCAGCAGACCCGGAGTAGCGGGAACCGGGGAGCTGTTTTTT
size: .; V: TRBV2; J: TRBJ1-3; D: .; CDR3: CASVKGVGNTIYF; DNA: TGTGCCAGCGTCAAGGGGGTTGGAAACACCATATATTTT
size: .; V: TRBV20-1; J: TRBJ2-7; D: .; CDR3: CSASTGYEQYF; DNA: TGCAGTGCTAGCACGGGATACGAGCAGTACTTC
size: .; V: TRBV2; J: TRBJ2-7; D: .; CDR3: CASSEAPVGGDEQYF; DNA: TGTGCCAGCAGTGAAGCGCCAGTAGGGGGAGACGAGCAGTACTTC
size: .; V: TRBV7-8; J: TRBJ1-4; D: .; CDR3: CASSPPGVGEKLFF; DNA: TGTGCCAGCAGCCCCCCAGGGGTGGGGGAAAAACTGTTTTTT
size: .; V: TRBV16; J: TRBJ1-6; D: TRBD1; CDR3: CASSQGGSPLHF; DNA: TGTGCCAGCAGTCAGGGGGGTTCACCCCTCCACTTT
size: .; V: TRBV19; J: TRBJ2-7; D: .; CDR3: CASSMSRLTSSYEQYF; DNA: TGTGCCAGTAGTATGAGCAGGTTGACAAGCTCCTACGAGCAGTACTTC
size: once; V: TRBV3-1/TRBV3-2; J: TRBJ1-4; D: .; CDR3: CASSLQGSGNEKLFF; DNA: TGTGCCAGCAGCCTCCAGGGTTCTGGTAATGAAAAACTGTTTTTT